The clone carrying this T cell receptor (beta chain) has ten or more counts. Its antigen is not known. The sample comes from a study of human T cells and chemical hapten exposure. TCRdb independently ran MiXCR on the RACE reads; one entry per CDR3 protein. The table includes about 54,000 distinct CDR3 sequences, 9.5% to 10% detected once. Trimming stripped 3 bases from V and 3 bases from J, with 12 bases between. The germline V gene encodes CDR1 KGHSH and CDR2 LQKENI. The CDR3 length is 14 residues. Time point: patch test 2, 6 weeks after DPC sensitization. Treatment: therapeutic diphenylcyclopropenone sensitization with weekly scalp DPC. Researchers sampled blood before each patch test went on. Study-level points and caveats: After DPC sensitization, TCRs above 1 in 1000 frequency showed no change.

The source of this sequence is a woman aged 45-65 years with alopecia areata. Some clones in this sample may be carry-over from other donors' samples. The sequences come from whole blood, collected in connection with sensitization to the hapten diphenylcyclopropenone (DPC). The rearrangement joins TRBV18 to TRBJ2-7; the D gene is possibly TRBD1 (5 bases). The CDR3, as DNA: TGTGCCAGCTCACCGGGGCAGGGTAACTACGAGCAGTACTTC. It codes for CASSPGQGNYEQYF.